This T cell receptor (beta chain) was captured in a study of regulatory T cells in long-lasting Graves disease. Time point defined: persistent/refractory GD, antithyroid drugs over 5 years with positive TRAb. RNA from PBMCs was the source of the TCR library. Building of the TCR beta libraries involved iRepertoire HTBI primers and Arm-PCR of CDR3 regions. TCRdb re-called the multiplex PCR reads through MiXCR, storing one row per CDR3 protein. This table holds under 500,000 distinct CDR3 sequences, less than 25% found once. The CDR3 has 11 amino acids. Between the trimmed V and J ends, which lost 3 bases and 1 base, there was a span of 2 bases. Germline CDR1 SQVTM, CDR2 ANQGSEA.

The J gene is TRBJ2-3, the V gene TRBV29-1; D is uncertain. The specimen was peripheral blood mononuclear cells (PBMCs), collected when the disease was refractory, from a patient treated with antithyroid drugs. This receptor was identified in a female donor with Graves disease. CDR3 protein: CSVDGTDTQYF. For the CDR3, the DNA is TGCAGCGTTGATGGCACAGATACGCAGTATTTT.